This record looks at one T cell receptor beta chain sequence and its context. The antigen is unknown. Data came from immunoSEQ multiplex PCR; TCRdb stores just in-frame clones and leaves some out. The sample includes 100,000 to 150,000 clones, more than 75% of them seen just once. CDR3 length equals 14 residues. V was clipped by 4 bases and J by 2 bases, with 10 bases between them. Germline CDR1 MGHDK, CDR2 SYGVNS. The sample comes from a study of T cell responses to AZD1222 COVID-19 vaccine. Overall study findings and caveats: Regions 160-218 and 743-854 dominated among vaccine-associated CD4 TCRs spanning spike. The number of AZD1222 recipients seropositive at baseline was only 5 to 7.

Sequencing used peripheral blood, obtained on day 0 of AZD1222 vaccination. The chain employs TRBV25-1 and TRBJ2-3; D not certain. The TCR was taken from an adult in good health. The CDR3 region has the DNA TGTGCCAGCAGTGGACACGGTCACACAGATACGCAGTATTTT. Residues: CASSGHGHTDTQYF.